This T cell receptor beta chain was recovered during a study of T cell responses to AZD1222 COVID-19 vaccine. Study-level results: Clonal diversity was possibly underestimated; the donors were predominantly white British and more often female. Reports indicate that nearly half of spike-specific TCRs are directed at unmutated variant regions. Baseline seropositivity characterized only a handful of AZD1222 recipients.

Germline trimming cut 4 bases from V and 2 bases from J; bases unmatched to any gene: 9. Germline values: CDR1 SQVTM, CDR2 ANQGSEA. The CDR3 is 15 residues long. Note on this clone: Its antigen is undetermined.

Profiling relied on immunoSEQ multiplex PCR, and the TCRdb table lists in-frame clones only, not all of them. This sample has some 100,000 clones, with over 75% found just once. This specimen consisted of peripheral blood, obtained on day 0 of MenACWY control vaccination. The genes are TRBV29-1 and TRBJ2-7, with TRBD1 matching 9 bases. This receptor was identified in an adult in good health. The CDR3 sequence: CSVAMPGQGTYEQYF. CDR3 DNA sequence: TGCAGCGTTGCAATGCCGGGACAGGGTACCTACGAGCAGTACTTC.